Listed below are T cell receptor beta chains from one sample, sequenced in a study of blood T cell repertoires in COVID-19. Generated by immunoSEQ multiplex PCR, the TCRdb table keeps only in-frame clones and is missing some. The table has approximately 200,000 clones, 70% to 90% seen once; the top ten hold about 4.5%. The sample consisted of PBMCs or T cells enriched from blood (not recorded which). These receptors all stem from a woman in her twenties or thirties who had been exposed to COVID-19. Both conserved end residues are part of each CDR3. A D gene is named only where the DNA matches it firmly. Clone size appears in some rows only: once, few, many, or a class for an expanded clone.

cdr3_nt | cdr3_aa | clone_size | v_call | d_call | j_call
TGTGCCAGCAGACGACAGGTGGGAACCTACGAGCAGTACTTC | CASRRQVGTYEQYF | NA | TRBV6-5 | NA | TRBJ2-7
TGCGCCAGCACCTACCAAAGCTCCTACAATGAGCAGTTCTTC | CASTYQSSYNEQFF | few | TRBV5-1 | NA | TRBJ2-1
TGTGCCAGCAGCGCCTCGACAGGGTTGAGCACTGAAGCTTTCTTT | CASSASTGLSTEAFF | NA | TRBV9 | TRBD1 | TRBJ1-1
TGTGCCTGGAGTCCGGGACAAGGAACTAATTCACCCCTCCACTTT | CAWSPGQGTNSPLHF | NA | TRBV30 | NA | TRBJ1-6
TGCGCCAGCAGCGCGGGACAGAAAAACACTGAAGCTTTCTTT | CASSAGQKNTEAFF | NA | TRBV5-1 | TRBD1 | TRBJ1-1
TGCGCCAGCAGCCAAGATATGGCAGAACCCTACGAGCAGTACTTC | CASSQDMAEPYEQYF | NA | TRBV4-1 | NA | TRBJ2-7
TGCGCCAGCAGCTTGGGCCCCGGGGACACTGAAGCTTTCTTT | CASSLGPGDTEAFF | NA | TRBV5-1 | NA | TRBJ1-1
TGTGCCAGCAGACTTATCGGACAGGCCGCCTACAATGAGCAGTTCTTC | CASRLIGQAAYNEQFF | NA | TRBV27 | TRBD1 | TRBJ2-1
TGTGCCAGCAGCGGCCCGGACAGCGCGAACACCGGGGAGCTGTTTTTT | CASSGPDSANTGELFF | NA | TRBV9 | NA | TRBJ2-2
TGTGCCACCAGTGATCCACTACAGGGGGCTGGTCAGCCCCAGCATTTT | CATSDPLQGAGQPQHF | NA | TRBV24-1 | TRBD1 | TRBJ1-5
TGCGCCAGCAGCTCACCACAGGGGCTGACAGATACGCAGTATTTT | CASSSPQGLTDTQYF | once | TRBV5-1 | TRBD1 | TRBJ2-3
TGCAGCGTTTGGACTAGCTATAGTGAGCAGTTCTTC | CSVWTSYSEQFF | NA | TRBV29-1 | TRBD2 | TRBJ2-1
TGTGCCAGCGCTACGTCGGAACAGGGTCTCTTGCATGAAAAACTGTTTTTT | CASATSEQGLLHEKLFF | NA | TRBV11-2 | NA | TRBJ1-4
TGTGCCAGCAGTCCACCTAGCGGGGGTGCGGAGACCCAGTACTTC | CASSPPSGGAETQYF | NA | TRBV14 | TRBD2 | TRBJ2-5
TGTGCCAGCAGCGCGGACAGCCCAGGTGCTTTCTTT | CASSADSPGAFF | NA | TRBV7-9 | NA | TRBJ1-1
TGTGCCAGCAGCTTAGGAGGCAGTACGTATGGCTACACCTTC | CASSLGGSTYGYTF | NA | TRBV7-2 | NA | TRBJ1-2
TGCGCCAGCAGGGAGGGGGCAACGTGGAACACTGAAGCTTTCTTT | CASREGATWNTEAFF | NA | TRBV5-1 | TRBD1 | TRBJ1-1
TGCACCAGCAGCCACCCGGGGGGGGGAGGAGATACGCAGTATTTT | CTSSHPGGGGDTQYF | NA | TRBV1 | NA | TRBJ2-3
TGTGCCAGCAGCCAAGTTAAGGGGCGGGGCGAGCAGTACTTC | CASSQVKGRGEQYF | NA | TRBV3-1/TRBV3-2 | NA | TRBJ2-7
TGTGCCAGCAGTGAATTTCGAACAGCCTCCTACGAGCAGTACTTC | CASSEFRTASYEQYF | few | TRBV2 | NA | TRBJ2-7
TGTGCCAGCAGCGTAAGCGCGGGGGGGCAAAATACGCAGTATTTT | CASSVSAGGQNTQYF | NA | TRBV9 | TRBD2 | TRBJ2-3
TGTGCCAGCAGCTTAGTTGCAGGGTCCAACGTCCTGACTTTC | CASSLVAGSNVLTF | NA | TRBV11-2 | NA | TRBJ2-6
TGTGCCAGCAGTTACGGTGACAGGGTGGATTCACCCCTCCACTTT | CASSYGDRVDSPLHF | NA | TRBV6-5 | TRBD1 | TRBJ1-6
TGTGCCAGTAGTCATAGACAGGGGCCTGGCTTTGGGCCCCTCCACTTT | CASSHRQGPGFGPLHF | NA | TRBV19 | TRBD1 | TRBJ1-6
TGTGCCAGCAGTTGGATCCTAGCGGGGGGGCCCCCTAGCACAGATACGCAGTATTTT | CASSWILAGGPPSTDTQYF | NA | TRBV27 | TRBD2 | TRBJ2-3
TGTGCCAGCAGCCAAGGACAGGGGGCGGTAACTAATGAAAAACTGTTTTTT | CASSQGQGAVTNEKLFF | once | TRBV4-2 | TRBD1 | TRBJ1-4
TGTGCCAGCAGTGAAGCAGGGAGGAATGAGCAGTTCTTC | CASSEAGRNEQFF | NA | TRBV25-1 | NA | TRBJ2-1
TGTGCCAGCAGCGGAGAGGGGGCATGGGCCGGGGAGCTGTTTTTT | CASSGEGAWAGELFF | NA | TRBV11-1 | TRBD1 | TRBJ2-2
TGTGCCATCCCGAGGACGGGGTGGGGCTACACCTTC | CAIPRTGWGYTF | NA | TRBV10-3 | NA | TRBJ1-2
TGTGCCATCAGTGAGTCCCCCGCGGACAGCCAAAGCACAGATACGCAGTATTTT | CAISESPADSQSTDTQYF | NA | TRBV10-3 | NA | TRBJ2-3
TGTGCCACCAGCAACCGGGACAGGGGTTTCCAGCCCCAGCATTTT | CATSNRDRGFQPQHF | NA | TRBV15 | TRBD1 | TRBJ1-5
TGTGCCAGCAGTGAGTCTTTGTACGAGCAGTACTTC | CASSESLYEQYF | NA | TRBV2 | NA | TRBJ2-7
TGTGCCAGCAGCTTCCGGGACAGGGGAGATACGCAGTATTTT | CASSFRDRGDTQYF | NA | TRBV13 | TRBD1 | TRBJ2-3
TGCGCCAGCAGCCTGATACCCGGGACAGGGGAAAACAACTATGGCTACACCTTC | CASSLIPGTGENNYGYTF | NA | TRBV5-1 | TRBD1 | TRBJ1-2
TGTGCCACCAGCAGACCTGGACAGGGAGAGCAGCCCCAGCATTTT | CATSRPGQGEQPQHF | NA | TRBV15 | TRBD1 | TRBJ1-5
TGTGCCAGCAGTTCACCTAGCGGGGGGGACAATGAGCAGTTCTTC | CASSSPSGGDNEQFF | NA | TRBV6-5 | TRBD2 | TRBJ2-1
TGTGCCAGCAGCTTAGATGGGGCCCCCCTGGGTACGCAGTATTTT | CASSLDGAPLGTQYF | NA | TRBV11-3 | NA | TRBJ2-3
TGCGCCAGCAAGCGGTCGCGGGACAATCAGCCCCAGCATTTT | CASKRSRDNQPQHF | NA | TRBV10-2 | NA | TRBJ1-5
TGTGCCAGCAGCCTTACAGGGGGTTACACTGAAGCTTTCTTT | CASSLTGGYTEAFF | NA | TRBV14 | TRBD1 | TRBJ1-1
TGCGCCAGCAGCTATTTGGCGGGGGGGTGGAGTACGCAGTATTTT | CASSYLAGGWSTQYF | NA | TRBV5-1 | TRBD2 | TRBJ2-3
TGTGCCAGCAGCGTCACAGGGGGGAACACTGAAGCTTTCTTT | CASSVTGGNTEAFF | NA | TRBV11-2 | TRBD1 | TRBJ1-1
TGTGCCAGCAGTCGCGCTCGGGTAGGGGTGTCGGCTTTCTTT | CASSRARVGVSAFF | NA | TRBV6-5 | NA | TRBJ1-1
TGCGCCAGCAGCTTACACCGCACCGGGGAGCTGTTTTTT | CASSLHRTGELFF | once | TRBV5-1 | NA | TRBJ2-2
TGTGCCAGCCTCAGGGGGCCCGAGCAGTACTTC | CASLRGPEQYF | NA | TRBV21-1 | NA | TRBJ2-7
TGTGCCAGCAGGCGACAGGGCTACCCCTACAATGAGCAGTTCTTC | CASRRQGYPYNEQFF | NA | TRBV7-9 | TRBD1 | TRBJ2-1
TGTGCCAGCAGCTCCGTCGGGACAGGGGTGGCCATTCAGTACTTC | CASSSVGTGVAIQYF | NA | TRBV5-4 | TRBD1 | TRBJ2-4
TGCGCCAGCAGCTTGGGGGGCTTACCCTACGAGCAGTACTTC | CASSLGGLPYEQYF | NA | TRBV5-1 | NA | TRBJ2-7
TGTGCCACCAGTGAGGGGACAGGGTACAAAGAGACCCAGTACTTC | CATSEGTGYKETQYF | NA | TRBV24-1 | TRBD1 | TRBJ2-5
TGTGCCAGCAGCTCCAACCCATACGGAGCCTACGAGCAGTACTTC | CASSSNPYGAYEQYF | NA | TRBV5-6 | NA | TRBJ2-7
TGTGCCAGCAGACCATCAGGGGGCTCTGAAAAACTGTTTTTT | CASRPSGGSEKLFF | NA | TRBV4-2 | TRBD1 | TRBJ1-4
TGTGCCAGCTCACCCAGCGACAGGGCCAGTACCAAAAACATTCAGTACTTC | CASSPSDRASTKNIQYF | NA | TRBV18 | TRBD1 | TRBJ2-4
TGCGCCAGCAGCCAACACAATCCAGGGGGCGAATATGGCTACACCTTC | CASSQHNPGGEYGYTF | NA | TRBV4-1 | TRBD1 | TRBJ1-2
TGTGCCAGCAGCCAAGATTGGACTGGCTATTTCTACACCTTC | CASSQDWTGYFYTF | NA | TRBV3-1/TRBV3-2 | NA | TRBJ1-2